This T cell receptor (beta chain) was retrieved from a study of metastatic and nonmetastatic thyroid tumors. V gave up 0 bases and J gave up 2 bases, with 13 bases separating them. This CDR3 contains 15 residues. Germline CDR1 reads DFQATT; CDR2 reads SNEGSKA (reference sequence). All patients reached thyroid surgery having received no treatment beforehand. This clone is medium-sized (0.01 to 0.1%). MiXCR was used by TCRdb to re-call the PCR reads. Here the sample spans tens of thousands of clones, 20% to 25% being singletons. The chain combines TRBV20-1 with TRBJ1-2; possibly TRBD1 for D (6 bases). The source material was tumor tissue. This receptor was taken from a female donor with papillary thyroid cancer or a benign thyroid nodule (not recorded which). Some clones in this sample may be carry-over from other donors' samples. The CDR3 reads CSARDVAGANYGYTF. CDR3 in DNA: TGCAGTGCTAGAGATGTGGCAGGGGCGAACTATGGCTACACCTTC.